The next 7 T cell receptor beta chains were all read from a single sample in a study of cytomegalovirus exposure and HLA in healthy donors. Researchers ran the PCR with 60 Vbeta and 13 Jbeta primers. Here immunoSEQ multiplex PCR was the method, and the copy in TCRdb shows in-frame clones only, minus some. The sample's table shows 200,000 or so clones. Sequenced material: PBMCs. These TCRs come from a boy aged 10-17 years in good health and CMV-seronegative.

The chain uses TRBV6-5 and TRBJ1-1; TRBD1 matches 7 bases. From germline, CDR1 is MNHEY and CDR2 SVGAGI. CDR3 length equals 15 residues. Losses at the gene ends were 0 bases for V and 4 bases for J; bases not matched to a gene: 5. The CDR3 spells CASSYSVQGFTEAFF. The CDR3 DNA is TGTGCCAGCAGTTACTCAGTACAGGGGTTCACTGAAGCTTTCTTT.

This chain uses TRBV4-1 with TRBJ2-7, with D possibly being TRBD2 (7 bases). Germline lookup yields CDR1 MGHRA and CDR2 YSYEKL. The CDR3 has 16 residues. Trimming stripped 0 bases from V and 3 bases from J, with 15 bases between. CDR3 amino acids: CASSQDTAGALYEQYF. In DNA form, the CDR3 reads TGCGCCAGCAGCCAAGATACGGCGGGGGCCCTCTACGAGCAGTACTTC.

This sequence joins TRBV4-1 and TRBJ1-5; D is undetermined. Germline V gives CDR1 MGHRA, CDR2 YSYEKL. The CDR3 has 14 residues. V gave up 0 bases and J gave up 5 bases, with 8 bases separating them. CDR3 in amino acids: CASSQDGRDQPQHF. Here the CDR3 DNA reads TGCGCCAGCAGCCAAGATGGGAGGGATCAGCCCCAGCATTTT.

V and J are TRBV7-3 and TRBJ1-5; TRBD1 matches at 7 bases. With V trimmed by 5 bases and J by 1 base, 5 bases remained unmatched. The germline V gene encodes CDR1 SGHTA and CDR2 FQGTGA. The CDR3 contains 15 residues. The CDR3 protein is CASSPGTASNQPQHF. The CDR3 coding sequence is TGTGCCAGCAGCCCAGGGACAGCCAGCAATCAGCCCCAGCATTTT.

The chain recombines TRBV7-9 with TRBJ1-6; 7 bases agree with TRBD1. V shed 1 base, J shed 7 bases, and the junction held 1 base outside the gene matches. This CDR3 contains 14 residues. Germline V lookup: CDR1 SEHNR, CDR2 FQNEAQ (reference sequence). CDR3 nucleotides: TGTGCCAGCAGCTTAGTCAGGGGGAATTCACCCCTCCACTTT. It encodes CASSLVRGNSPLHF.

The gene calls are TRBV2 and TRBJ2-3; D is unresolved. Per the germline V gene, CDR1 is SNHLY and CDR2 is FYNNEI. V lost 0 bases and J lost 0, with 13 bases in between. CDR3 size: 17 residues. CDR3: CASSEAQVTPSTDTQYF. For the CDR3, the DNA is TGTGCCAGCAGTGAAGCGCAGGTTACACCTAGCACAGATACGCAGTATTTT.

The chain employs TRBV11-2 and TRBJ1-4; D remains unclear. This CDR3 contains 16 residues. Trimming shortened V by 5 bases and J by 0 bases, and 13 bases separated the two germline ends. CDR1 is SGHAT, CDR2 FQNNGV, per germline. In nucleotides, the CDR3 is TGTGCCAGCAGCACCGTCGTGCAGGCAACTAATGAAAAACTGTTTTTT. Its protein is CASSTVVQATNEKLFF.